The 18 T cell receptor beta chains given below trace back to one sample, sequenced in a study of CXCR3-negative and CXCR3-positive naive CD8 T cells. The antigens of these receptors remain unknown. The study, taken as a whole, reports: TRB CDR3 hydrophobicity was greater in CXCR3-positive naive cells than in CXCR3-negative naive cells.

With UMI labels, 5' RACE was used to prepare the TRB cDNA libraries. After re-calling the 5' RACE reads, TCRdb lists one entry per CDR3 protein, DNA absent. The sample holds under 150,000 distinct CDR3 sequences. Sequences were obtained from naive CXCR3+ CD8+ T cells from blood. Noted subset: CD45RO-CCR7+CD27+CD95- naive CD8+ T cells expressing CXCR3 (TNR3+). The receptors come from a human donor in good health. Some clones in this sample may be carry-over from other donors' samples.

The chain employs TRBV6-6 and TRBJ2-7; lacking DNA, the TRBD1 call made by TCRdb goes unchecked. The CDR3 length is 12 residues. Germline assignment: CDR1 MNHNY and CDR2 SVGAGI (reference sequence). CDR3 amino acids: CASSYDRAEQYF.

The chain is built from TRBV6-6 and TRBJ2-3; TCRdb's D call, TRBD2, is unchecked because there is no DNA. The CDR3 spans 18 residues. The germline CDR1 and CDR2 sequences are MNHNY and SVGAGI (reference sequence). CDR3 sequence: CASSYSIGRGSETDTQYF.

The chain joins TRBV20-1 to TRBJ1-4; TCRdb names TRBD1, which stays unverified in the absence of DNA. The CDR3 consists of 16 residues. Germline lookup yields CDR1 DFQATT and CDR2 SNEGSKA (reference sequence). The CDR3 loop reads CSAREGWGTGGEKLFF.

This chain connects TRBV29-1 to TRBJ2-7; TCRdb names TRBD1, which stays unverified in the absence of DNA. The CDR3 consists of 12 residues. The germline CDR1 and CDR2 sequences are SQVTM and ANQGSEA. The CDR3 protein is CSVAGVGYEQYF.

The rearrangement uses TRBV29-1 and TRBJ2-1; without DNA, the TCRdb call of TRBD2 cannot be checked. This CDR3 contains 16 residues. Germline loops: CDR1 SQVTM, CDR2 ANQGSEA. This chain's CDR3 is CSVVGTSGFLYNEQFF.

This sequence joins TRBV29-1 and TRBJ1-2. The germline gives CDR1 SQVTM, CDR2 ANQGSEA. The CDR3 is 11 amino acids. The CDR3 protein is CSVPWALGYTF.

V usage is TRBV10-2 and J usage is TRBJ1-2; TCRdb picks TRBD1, but there is no DNA to check that call. Germline CDR1 WSHSY, CDR2 SAAADI. CDR3 length equals 12 residues. The CDR3 loop reads CASGQTNYGYTF.

The chain has TRBV5-1 and TRBJ2-2; TCRdb lists TRBD1, though no DNA is available to test this call. Germline V gene lookup returns CDR1 SGHRS and CDR2 YFSETQ. The CDR3 loop spans 17 amino acids. The CDR3 reads CASALRTPGLNTGELFF.

This chain links TRBV28 with TRBJ2-7. The CDR3 extends over 12 amino acids. Germline V gene sequence: CDR1 MDHEN, CDR2 SYDVKM. The CDR3 protein is CASSLRSYEQYF.

The chain links TRBV3-1 to TRBJ2-5; TCRdb names TRBD2, which stays unverified in the absence of DNA. The CDR3 length is 16 residues. Germline V gene lookup returns CDR1 LGHDT and CDR2 YNNKEL (reference sequence). CDR3 sequence: CASSQSGGGWQETQYF.

The chain joins TRBV27 to TRBJ1-2. The CDR3 extends over 14 amino acids. Germline CDR1 MNHEY, CDR2 SMNVEV (reference sequence). This CDR3 is CASSPGGQGYGYTF.

The V call is TRBV20-1, the J call TRBJ2-7. Per germline, CDR1 DFQATT and CDR2 SNEGSKA (reference sequence). The CDR3 is 12 residues long. This CDR3 is CSASRSPGEQYF.

The genes are TRBV12-3 or TRBV12-4 and TRBJ2-7; the D gene TCRdb calls, TRBD1, cannot be checked with no DNA. The CDR3 is 13 residues long. The CDR3 here is CASSQTGYHEQYF.

The chain has TRBV6-2 or TRBV6-3 and TRBJ2-7. CDR1 MNHEY and CDR2 SVGEGT come from the germline V gene. The CDR3 has 12 residues. The CDR3 region is CASSSILYEQYF.

V and J are TRBV29-1 and TRBJ2-7; absent DNA, TCRdb's TRBD2 call cannot be checked. Germline CDR1 and CDR2: SQVTM and ANQGSEA. This CDR3 contains 14 residues. The CDR3 sequence is CSVYLAGGPYEQYF.

The chain links TRBV29-1 to TRBJ2-7. Germline V gene sequence: CDR1 SQVTM, CDR2 ANQGSEA. The CDR3 extends over 14 amino acids. The CDR3 loop reads CSVVGLGSTYEQYF.

V and J are TRBV5-1 and TRBJ2-7; with no DNA, the TCRdb D assignment of TRBD1 cannot be verified. The CDR3 contains 14 residues. Germline values: CDR1 SGHRS, CDR2 YFSETQ. CDR3 protein: CASSLDGTAYEQYF.

V usage is TRBV27 and J usage is TRBJ2-7; TCRdb designates TRBD1, a call that cannot be tested without DNA. The germline gives CDR1 MNHEY, CDR2 SMNVEV (reference sequence). This CDR3 spans 15 amino acids. CDR3 residues: CASSLSPGSSYEQYF.